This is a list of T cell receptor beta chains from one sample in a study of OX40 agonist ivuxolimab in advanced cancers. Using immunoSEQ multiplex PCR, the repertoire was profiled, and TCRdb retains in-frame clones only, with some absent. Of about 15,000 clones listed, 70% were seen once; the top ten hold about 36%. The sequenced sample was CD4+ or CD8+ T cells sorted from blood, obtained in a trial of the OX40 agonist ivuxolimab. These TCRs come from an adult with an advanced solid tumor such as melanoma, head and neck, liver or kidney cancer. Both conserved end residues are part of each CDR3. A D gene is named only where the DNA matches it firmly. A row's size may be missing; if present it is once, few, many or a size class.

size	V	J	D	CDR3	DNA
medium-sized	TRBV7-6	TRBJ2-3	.	CASSPKAGGTDTQYF	TGTGCCAGCAGCCCTAAGGCAGGCGGCACAGATACGCAGTATTTT
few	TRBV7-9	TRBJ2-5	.	CASSFGETQYF	TGTGCCAGCAGCTTCGGGGAGACCCAGTACTTC
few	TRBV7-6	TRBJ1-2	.	CASSLGGEGYTF	TGTGCCAGCAGCTTAGGGGGGGAAGGCTACACCTTC
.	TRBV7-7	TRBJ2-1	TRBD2	CASSRLAGGPSSYNEQFF	TGTGCTAGCAGTCGACTAGCGGGGGGACCCAGCTCCTACAATGAGCAGTTCTTC
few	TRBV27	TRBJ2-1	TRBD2	CASSSPLAAGYNEQFF	TGTGCCAGCAGTTCCCCACTAGCGGCAGGTTACAATGAGCAGTTCTTC
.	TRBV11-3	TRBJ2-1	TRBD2	CASSSLAGGGNEQFF	TGTGCCAGCAGCTCACTAGCGGGAGGGGGGAATGAGCAGTTCTTC
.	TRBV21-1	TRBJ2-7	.	CASSKVGSELYEQYF	TGTGCCAGCAGCAAAGTTGGGAGTGAGCTCTACGAGCAGTACTTC
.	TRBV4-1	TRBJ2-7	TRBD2	CASSQVASGSIYEQYF	TGCGCCAGCAGCCAAGTTGCTAGCGGGAGTATCTACGAGCAGTACTTC
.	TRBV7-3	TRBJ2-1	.	CASSLSQGDNEQFF	TGTGCCAGCAGTCTTTCACAGGGTGACAATGAGCAGTTCTTC
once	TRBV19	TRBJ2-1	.	CASIGGTAYNEQFF	TGTGCCAGTATCGGCGGGACAGCTTACAATGAGCAGTTCTTC
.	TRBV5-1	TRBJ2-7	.	CASSFTRGYEQYF	TGCGCCAGCAGCTTTACTAGAGGCTACGAGCAGTACTTC
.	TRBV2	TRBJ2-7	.	CASGLSSYEQYF	TGTGCCAGCGGGCTCTCCTCCTACGAGCAGTACTTC
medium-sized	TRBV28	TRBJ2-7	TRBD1	CASRFDRASSYEQYF	TGTGCCAGCAGATTTGACAGGGCGAGCTCCTACGAGCAGTACTTC
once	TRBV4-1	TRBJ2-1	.	CASSHLHRLDGSYNEQFF	TGCGCCAGCAGCCATCTCCACCGACTAGACGGCTCCTACAATGAGCAGTTCTTC
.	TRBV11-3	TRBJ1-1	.	CASSFNQAGAHTEAFF	TGTGCCAGCAGCTTTAACCAGGCCGGGGCCCACACTGAAGCTTTCTTT
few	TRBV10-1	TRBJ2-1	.	CASSEFPRGGYNEQFF	TGCGCCAGCAGTGAGTTCCCAAGGGGAGGTTACAATGAGCAGTTCTTC
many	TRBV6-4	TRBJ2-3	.	CASSDGYTQYF	TGTGCCAGCAGTGACGGCTATACGCAGTATTTT
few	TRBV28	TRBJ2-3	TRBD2	CASSLISGGTDTQYF	TGTGCCAGCAGTTTAATTAGCGGGGGCACAGATACGCAGTATTTT
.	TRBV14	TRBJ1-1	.	CASSQGQGITEAFF	TGTGCCAGCAGCCAGGGGCAGGGTATTACTGAAGCTTTCTTT
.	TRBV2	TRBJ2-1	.	CASSDGISYNEQFF	TGTGCCAGCAGTGATGGGATTTCCTACAATGAGCAGTTCTTC
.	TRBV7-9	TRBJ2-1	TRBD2	CASSQLAGLYNEQFF	TGTGCCAGCAGCCAACTAGCGGGCCTATACAATGAGCAGTTCTTC
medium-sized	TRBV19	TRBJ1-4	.	CASSVLEEKLFF	TGTGCCAGTAGTGTCCTGGAGGAAAAACTGTTTTTT
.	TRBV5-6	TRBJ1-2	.	CASSFGFYGYTF	TGTGCCAGCAGCTTCGGGTTTTATGGCTACACCTTC
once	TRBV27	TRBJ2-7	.	CASSTNYEQYF	TGTGCCAGCAGTACTAACTACGAGCAGTACTTC
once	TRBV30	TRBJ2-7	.	CAWSVLALSYEQYF	TGTGCCTGGAGTGTCCTAGCTCTCTCCTACGAGCAGTACTTC
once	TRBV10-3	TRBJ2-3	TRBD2	CAISEPTSGGHSYTDTQYF	TGTGCCATCAGTGAGCCGACTAGCGGGGGACATTCCTACACAGATACGCAGTATTTT
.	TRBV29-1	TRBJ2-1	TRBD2	CSVVWTSGSAEQFF	TGCAGCGTTGTATGGACTAGCGGGAGTGCTGAGCAGTTCTTC
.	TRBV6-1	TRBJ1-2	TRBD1	CASSDGTADYGYTF	TGTGCCAGCAGTGACGGGACAGCGGATTATGGCTACACCTTC
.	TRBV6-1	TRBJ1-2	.	CASRDGIYGYTF	TGTGCCAGCAGGGACGGAATCTATGGCTACACCTTC
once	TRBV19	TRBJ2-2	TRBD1	CASDGTGGTGELFF	TGTGCCAGCGACGGGACAGGGGGCACCGGGGAGCTGTTTTTT
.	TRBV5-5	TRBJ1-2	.	CASSLLGNALDYGYTF	TGTGCCAGCAGCCTACTCGGGAACGCCCTTGACTATGGCTACACCTTC
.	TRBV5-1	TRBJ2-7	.	CASSGDRGLTYEQYF	TGCGCCAGCAGCGGGGATCGAGGGCTGACCTACGAGCAGTACTTC
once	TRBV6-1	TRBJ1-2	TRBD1	CASSDRTGRRDYGYTF	TGTGCCAGCAGTGATCGGACAGGGAGGCGTGACTATGGCTACACCTTC
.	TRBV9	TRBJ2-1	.	CASSGALSLEQFF	TGTGCCAGCAGCGGGGCGTTGTCCCTTGAGCAGTTCTTC
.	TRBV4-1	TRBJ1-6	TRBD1	CASSVPGGPFSPLHF	TGCGCCAGCAGTGTCCCAGGGGGGCCTTTCTCACCCCTCCACTTT
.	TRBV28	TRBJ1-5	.	CASTLSLGGNQPQHF	TGTGCCAGCACACTAAGTCTGGGGGGGAATCAGCCCCAGCATTTT
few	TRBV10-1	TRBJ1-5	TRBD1	CASSEFRGSRAQDQPQHF	TGCGCCAGCAGTGAGTTCAGGGGGAGCAGGGCCCAAGATCAGCCCCAGCATTTT
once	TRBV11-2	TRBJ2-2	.	CASSSGLQNTGELFF	TGTGCCAGCAGCTCGGGACTTCAGAACACCGGGGAGCTGTTTTTT